The present entry profiles one T cell receptor (beta chain) with its context. After extraction with the RNeasy kit, roughly 0.45 to 1 ug of the RNA was reverse transcribed using random hexamers. The CDR3 of TCR beta was amplified by immunoSEQ multiplex PCR across 54 Vbeta and 13 Jbeta. MiXCR was run by TCRdb on the immunoSEQ multiplex PCR reads, yielding one entry per CDR3 protein. The sample consists of some 47,000 distinct CDR3 sequences, more than 85% of them appearing once. This sample was taken from a study of CD8 T cells in Susac syndrome. In contrast to the negatively isolated CD8+ and CD4+ T cells, TEMRA cells were FACS-enriched. Sequencing was carried out using CD8+ T cells from PBMCs. The receptor was derived from a human donor in good health.

The CDR3 is CATSLTTGLVTEAFF. In nucleotides, the CDR3 is TGTGCCACCAGCCTAACGACAGGGCTGGTCACTGAAGCTTTCTTT. The rearrangement joins TRBV15 to TRBJ1-1; 7 bases match TRBD1. Germline V gene sequence: CDR1 LNHNV, CDR2 YYDKDF (reference sequence). The CDR3 covers 15 residues. V gave up 5 bases and J gave up 4 bases; unmatched junction bases: 10.